This T cell receptor (beta chain) originates from a study of T cell responses to AZD1222 COVID-19 vaccine. Findings and caveats of the study: Most donors were white British and more were female, and clonal diversity was possibly underestimated. There were vaccine-associated CD4 TCRs across spike, dominant at 160-218 and 743-854.

The CDR3 is 15 amino acids. The germline V and J ends were trimmed by 0 bases and 0 bases, with 7 bases remaining between them. Germline values: CDR1 SGHRS, CDR2 YFSETQ. To note about this clone: Antigen specificity is unknown.

The assay was immunoSEQ multiplex PCR, and TCRdb's table has in-frame clones only and misses some. The table includes about 170,000 clones, approximately 92% detected once. The TCR was taken from an adult in good health. The rearrangement joins TRBV5-1 to TRBJ1-5; no definite D call. The starting material was peripheral blood, obtained on day 0 of AZD1222 vaccination. In DNA, the CDR3 is TGCGCCAGCAGCTTGGCAGGATATAGCAATCAGCCCCAGCATTTT. Its translation is CASSLAGYSNQPQHF.